A selection of T cell receptor beta chains follows, all from one sample in a study of cytomegalovirus exposure and HLA in healthy donors. Profiled with immunoSEQ multiplex PCR; TCRdb holds only in-frame clones, not every one. The repertoire has 65,000 to 95,000 clones, about 79% of them found once; the top ten carry 5.5%. Sequenced sample: PBMCs. All receptors come from a male donor in good health and CMV-seropositive. The CDR3 runs from the conserved cysteine through the conserved F or W. Each record gives: clone size, V gene, J gene, D gene, CDR3 DNA, CDR3 protein. The D gene is left open where the match is weak. Some rows mark clone size as missing; the rest say once, few, many or name a class of expanded clone.

clone_size: few
v_call: TRBV14
j_call: TRBJ2-2
d_call: TRBD2
cdr3_nt: TGTGCCAGCAGTACAAGGAGTAGCGGGATGAACACCGGGGAGCTGTTTTTT
cdr3_aa: CASSTRSSGMNTGELFF

clone_size: few
v_call: TRBV5-1
j_call: TRBJ2-1
d_call: -
cdr3_nt: TGCGCCAGCAGCTTACCGACAGGTTCCTACAATGAGCAGTTCTTC
cdr3_aa: CASSLPTGSYNEQFF

clone_size: -
v_call: TRBV19
j_call: TRBJ1-1
d_call: TRBD1
cdr3_nt: TGTGCCAGTAGTGTAAGTACAGGGGGTCTGGACACTGAAGCTTTCTTT
cdr3_aa: CASSVSTGGLDTEAFF

clone_size: -
v_call: TRBV4-1
j_call: TRBJ2-7
d_call: TRBD2
cdr3_nt: TGCGCCAGCAGCCAAGAAACGTCGGGGAGGGCCTCCTACGAGCAGTACTTC
cdr3_aa: CASSQETSGRASYEQYF

clone_size: -
v_call: TRBV28
j_call: TRBJ1-2
d_call: TRBD1
cdr3_nt: TGTGCCAGCAGTTCCCCCGGGACAGGGGATGGCTACACCTTC
cdr3_aa: CASSSPGTGDGYTF

clone_size: -
v_call: TRBV12-5
j_call: TRBJ2-6
d_call: -
cdr3_nt: TGTGCTAGTGGTTTGGTACTATACAGGCAGGGCAAGCTCTCGTTGTCTGGGGCCAACGTCCTGACTTTC
cdr3_aa: CASGLVLYRQGKLSLSGANVLTF

clone_size: once
v_call: TRBV21-1
j_call: TRBJ1-1
d_call: -
cdr3_nt: TGTGCCAGCAGCAAATGGGACAGGGGCACTGAAGCTTTCTTT
cdr3_aa: CASSKWDRGTEAFF

clone_size: once
v_call: TRBV27
j_call: TRBJ2-2
d_call: -
cdr3_nt: TGTGCCAGCAGTTTAGCGAGGGACACCGGGGAGCTGTTTTTT
cdr3_aa: CASSLARDTGELFF

clone_size: -
v_call: TRBV6-1
j_call: TRBJ1-4
d_call: TRBD1
cdr3_nt: TGTGCCAGCAGTGCCGGGACAGGCAGAGGAAAACTGTTTTTT
cdr3_aa: CASSAGTGRGKLFF

clone_size: -
v_call: TRBV9
j_call: TRBJ2-5
d_call: TRBD2
cdr3_nt: TGTGCCAGCAGCGCCGGGACTAGCGGGAACCAAGAGACCCAGTACTTC
cdr3_aa: CASSAGTSGNQETQYF

clone_size: once
v_call: TRBV2
j_call: TRBJ1-5
d_call: TRBD1
cdr3_nt: TGTGCCAGCAGGACAGGGTCTTTGCAGCCCCAGCATTTT
cdr3_aa: CASRTGSLQPQHF

clone_size: -
v_call: TRBV4-2
j_call: TRBJ2-1
d_call: TRBD2
cdr3_nt: TGTGCCAGCAGCCGAGCACTAGCGGGGGGCTCCTACAATGAGCAGTTCTTC
cdr3_aa: CASSRALAGGSYNEQFF

clone_size: -
v_call: TRBV19
j_call: TRBJ2-1
d_call: -
cdr3_nt: TGTGCCAGTAGTACCCAGGGACACCCTAACTACAATGAGCAGTTCTTC
cdr3_aa: CASSTQGHPNYNEQFF

clone_size: -
v_call: TRBV4-1
j_call: TRBJ1-2
d_call: TRBD1
cdr3_nt: TGCGCCAGCAGCCAAGGCGGACAGGGCAACTATGGCTACACCTTC
cdr3_aa: CASSQGGQGNYGYTF

clone_size: -
v_call: TRBV6-4
j_call: TRBJ2-1
d_call: -
cdr3_nt: TGTGCCAGCAGTGACTTCACAAACAATGAGCAGTTCTTC
cdr3_aa: CASSDFTNNEQFF

clone_size: few
v_call: TRBV7-9
j_call: TRBJ1-2
d_call: -
cdr3_nt: TGTTCCAGCGGGGGGGAGAACTATGGCTACACCTTC
cdr3_aa: CSSGGENYGYTF

clone_size: -
v_call: TRBV28
j_call: TRBJ1-2
d_call: -
cdr3_nt: TGTGCCATCTCGACCGGGACACCCATCTATGGCTACACCTTC
cdr3_aa: CAISTGTPIYGYTF

clone_size: -
v_call: TRBV30
j_call: TRBJ1-3
d_call: -
cdr3_nt: TGTGCCTGGGCTAGTTCAGGGAACACCATATATTTT
cdr3_aa: CAWASSGNTIYF

clone_size: -
v_call: TRBV2
j_call: TRBJ1-1
d_call: -
cdr3_nt: TGTGCCAGCAGTGCAGGGAAGGGCACTGAAGCTTTCTTT
cdr3_aa: CASSAGKGTEAFF

clone_size: -
v_call: TRBV2
j_call: TRBJ1-5
d_call: -
cdr3_nt: TGTGCCAGTACAGCCAGCAATCAGCCCCAGCATTTT
cdr3_aa: CASTASNQPQHF

clone_size: -
v_call: TRBV9
j_call: TRBJ2-1
d_call: -
cdr3_nt: TGTGCCAGCAGCGAGGAGAGGGCGACCTACAATGAGCAGTTCTTC
cdr3_aa: CASSEERATYNEQFF

clone_size: -
v_call: TRBV6-1
j_call: TRBJ2-5
d_call: -
cdr3_nt: TGTGCCAGCAGTTTCAGACCGGGGGAGGAGACCCAGTACTTC
cdr3_aa: CASSFRPGEETQYF

clone_size: -
v_call: TRBV9
j_call: TRBJ1-2
d_call: -
cdr3_nt: TGTGCCAGCAACGATCCCGCGGCTCACTATGGCTACACCTTC
cdr3_aa: CASNDPAAHYGYTF

clone_size: -
v_call: TRBV7-2
j_call: TRBJ2-1
d_call: TRBD2
cdr3_nt: TGTGCCAGCACGAAGGGCGGGGGGCTAAGAAACAATGAGCAGTTCTTC
cdr3_aa: CASTKGGGLRNNEQFF

clone_size: -
v_call: TRBV19
j_call: TRBJ2-1
d_call: -
cdr3_nt: TGTGCCAGTAGTCTCCAACTAGTCCGGAGCTCCTACAATGAGCAGTTCTTC
cdr3_aa: CASSLQLVRSSYNEQFF

clone_size: -
v_call: TRBV19
j_call: TRBJ1-1
d_call: TRBD1
cdr3_nt: TGTGCCAGTAGTATAGGGACCGGGACAGGGACGGGCGAAGCTTTCTTT
cdr3_aa: CASSIGTGTGTGEAFF

clone_size: -
v_call: TRBV5-6
j_call: TRBJ1-5
d_call: -
cdr3_nt: TGTGCCAGCAGCTTGACCGGGAGCAATCAGCCCCAGCATTTT
cdr3_aa: CASSLTGSNQPQHF

clone_size: once
v_call: TRBV19
j_call: TRBJ1-5
d_call: -
cdr3_nt: TGTGCCAGTAGTATTCAGATCGGGGTGAGACAGCCCCAGCATTTT
cdr3_aa: CASSIQIGVRQPQHF

clone_size: -
v_call: TRBV5-6
j_call: TRBJ2-4
d_call: -
cdr3_nt: TGTGCCAGCACTAGTGTGGGACTGAACGTTCAGTACTTC
cdr3_aa: CASTSVGLNVQYF

clone_size: -
v_call: TRBV28
j_call: TRBJ1-1
d_call: TRBD1
cdr3_nt: TGTGCCAGCAGCAGACAGGGAGGAAAGACTGAAGCTTTCTTT
cdr3_aa: CASSRQGGKTEAFF

clone_size: once
v_call: TRBV6-5
j_call: TRBJ1-4
d_call: -
cdr3_nt: TGTGCCAGCAGTTACTTCCTAGCAACTAATGAAAAACTGTTTTTT
cdr3_aa: CASSYFLATNEKLFF

clone_size: -
v_call: TRBV5-1
j_call: TRBJ1-2
d_call: TRBD1
cdr3_nt: TGCGCCAGCGGGACCGGGACAGCACTTAACTATGGCTACACCTTC
cdr3_aa: CASGTGTALNYGYTF

clone_size: few
v_call: TRBV4-2
j_call: TRBJ1-4
d_call: TRBD1
cdr3_nt: TGTGCCAGCAGCCAAGAAGAGGGACAGGGTAATGAAAAACTGTTTTTT
cdr3_aa: CASSQEEGQGNEKLFF

clone_size: -
v_call: TRBV4-1
j_call: TRBJ2-1
d_call: -
cdr3_nt: TGCGCCAGCAGTCAACTAGGTGATGAGCAGTTCTTC
cdr3_aa: CASSQLGDEQFF

clone_size: -
v_call: TRBV19
j_call: TRBJ2-7
d_call: -
cdr3_nt: TGTGCCAGTAGTATGAGGACAGCACCTTCCTACGAGCAGTACTTC
cdr3_aa: CASSMRTAPSYEQYF

clone_size: -
v_call: TRBV27
j_call: TRBJ2-3
d_call: -
cdr3_nt: TGTGCCAGCAGTTCCCCGGGACTCCCCTCCACAGATACGCAGTATTTT
cdr3_aa: CASSSPGLPSTDTQYF

clone_size: -
v_call: TRBV5-4
j_call: TRBJ1-1
d_call: TRBD1
cdr3_nt: TGTGCCAGCTCTGGGGACAGGGGCATTCGGGACACTGGAGCTTTCTTT
cdr3_aa: CASSGDRGIRDTGAFF

clone_size: -
v_call: TRBV6-1
j_call: TRBJ2-7
d_call: -
cdr3_nt: TGTGCCAGCATTCCTATGACTGGTATCTACGAGCAGTACTTC
cdr3_aa: CASIPMTGIYEQYF

clone_size: -
v_call: TRBV5-8
j_call: TRBJ2-7
d_call: -
cdr3_nt: TGTGCCAGCAGCTTCGAACACTCCTACGAGCAGTACTTC
cdr3_aa: CASSFEHSYEQYF

clone_size: -
v_call: TRBV5-1
j_call: TRBJ2-7
d_call: TRBD2
cdr3_nt: TGCGCCAGCAGTGCTGGACTAGCGGTCTCCTACGAGCAGTACTTC
cdr3_aa: CASSAGLAVSYEQYF

clone_size: -
v_call: TRBV6-4
j_call: TRBJ2-6
d_call: -
cdr3_nt: TGTGCCAGCAGATCAGGGCAGGCTGGGGCCAACGTCCTGACTTTC
cdr3_aa: CASRSGQAGANVLTF

clone_size: -
v_call: TRBV28
j_call: TRBJ2-1
d_call: -
cdr3_nt: TGTGCCAGCAGCCAGTTTTCAGCGGCTGACTACAATGAGCAGTTCTTC
cdr3_aa: CASSQFSAADYNEQFF

clone_size: -
v_call: TRBV4-1
j_call: TRBJ2-7
d_call: TRBD1
cdr3_nt: TGCGCCAGCAGCCAATCTTTTAGGGGACAGGGAAACTACGAGCAGTACTTC
cdr3_aa: CASSQSFRGQGNYEQYF

clone_size: -
v_call: TRBV5-1
j_call: TRBJ2-7
d_call: -
cdr3_nt: TGCGCCAGCAGCTTGGGGACAGCCTCCTACGAGCAGTACTTC
cdr3_aa: CASSLGTASYEQYF

clone_size: once
v_call: TRBV28
j_call: TRBJ2-7
d_call: -
cdr3_nt: TGTGCCAGCAGTCTGGGTGGGGGTCTAGCGAAACCTTTCTACGAGCAGTACTTC
cdr3_aa: CASSLGGGLAKPFYEQYF

clone_size: -
v_call: TRBV7-2
j_call: TRBJ2-7
d_call: -
cdr3_nt: TGTGCCAGCAGCTTAGCGGACATACAATCTTACGAGCAGTACTTC
cdr3_aa: CASSLADIQSYEQYF